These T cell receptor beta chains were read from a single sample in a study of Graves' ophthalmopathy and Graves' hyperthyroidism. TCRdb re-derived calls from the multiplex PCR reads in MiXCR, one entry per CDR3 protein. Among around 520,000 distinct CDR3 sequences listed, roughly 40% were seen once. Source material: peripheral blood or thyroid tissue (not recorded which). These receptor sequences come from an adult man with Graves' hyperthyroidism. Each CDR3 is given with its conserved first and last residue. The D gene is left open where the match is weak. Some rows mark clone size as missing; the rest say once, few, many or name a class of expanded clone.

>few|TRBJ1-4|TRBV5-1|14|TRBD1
CASSSGTGDEKLFF
TGCGCCAGCAGCTCCGGGACAGGGGATGAAAAACTGTTTTTT
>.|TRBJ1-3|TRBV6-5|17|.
CASSYSGQLRVGNTIYF
TGTGCCAGCAGTTACTCGGGTCAGTTACGCGTGGGAAACACCATATATTTT
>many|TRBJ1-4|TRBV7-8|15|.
CASSLSPGPNEKLFF
TGTGCCAGCAGCCTATCTCCGGGGCCTAATGAAAAACTGTTTTTT
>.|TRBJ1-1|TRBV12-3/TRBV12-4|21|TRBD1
CASTKDRGDANEVRRTTEAFF
TGTGCCAGCACCAAGGACAGGGGGGATGCTAACGAGGTTCGCCGTACAACTGAAGCTTTCTTT
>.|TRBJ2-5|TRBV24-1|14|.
CATSDLSVEETQYF
TGTGCCACCAGTGATTTGTCGGTAGAAGAGACCCAGTACTTC
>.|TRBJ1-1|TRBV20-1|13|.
CSARVWGHTEAFF
TGCAGTGCTAGAGTCTGGGGTCACACTGAAGCTTTCTTT
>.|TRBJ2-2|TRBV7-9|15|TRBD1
CASSLRTGPTGELFF
TGTGCCAGCAGTTTACGGACAGGGCCCACCGGGGAGCTGTTTTTT
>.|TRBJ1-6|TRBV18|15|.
CASSPRSTGGSPLHF
TGTGCCAGCTCACCACGAAGCACCGGGGGTTCACCCCTCCACTTT
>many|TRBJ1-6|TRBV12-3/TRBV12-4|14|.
CASRTDSFNSPLHF
TGTGCCAGCAGGACTGACAGTTTTAATTCACCCCTCCACTTT
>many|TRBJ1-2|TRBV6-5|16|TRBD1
CASSTEVGQGPRGYTF
TGTGCCAGCAGCACCGAGGTGGGACAGGGTCCTCGTGGCTACACCTTC
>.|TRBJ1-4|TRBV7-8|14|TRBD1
CASKDRNSYEKLFF
TGTGCCAGCAAGGACAGGAATTCGTACGAAAAACTGTTTTTT
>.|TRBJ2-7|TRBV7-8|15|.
CASSFRGQSSYEQYF
TGTGCCAGCAGTTTCCGTGGACAGAGCTCCTACGAGCAGTACTTC
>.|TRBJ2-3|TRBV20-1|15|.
CSARDLTASTDTQYF
TGCAGTGCTAGAGATCTAACAGCTAGCACAGATACGCAGTATTTT
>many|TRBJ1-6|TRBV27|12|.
CASRQMGSPLHF
TGTGCCAGCAGACAAATGGGGTCACCCCTCCACTTT
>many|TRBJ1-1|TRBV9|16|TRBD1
CASSPLYGTVNTEAFF
TGTGCCAGCAGCCCCCTTTATGGGACAGTGAACACTGAAGCTTTCTTT
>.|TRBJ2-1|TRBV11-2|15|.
CASSLDSNPYNEQFF
TGTGCCAGCAGCCTAGACAGTAACCCGTACAATGAGCAGTTCTTC
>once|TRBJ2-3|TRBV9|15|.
CASSPATGGPDTQYF
TGTGCCAGCAGCCCAGCGACAGGAGGGCCAGATACGCAGTATTTT
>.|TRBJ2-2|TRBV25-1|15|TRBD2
CASSKGLAFTGELFF
TGTGCCAGCAGTAAGGGACTAGCATTCACCGGGGAGCTGTTTTTT
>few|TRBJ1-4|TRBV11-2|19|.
CASSLDPARLQATNEKLFF
TGTGCCAGCAGCTTAGATCCCGCAAGACTCCAAGCAACTAATGAAAAACTGTTTTTT
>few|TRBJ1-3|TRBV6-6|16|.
CASSEWAQGAGNTIYF
TGTGCCAGCAGTGAGTGGGCGCAGGGAGCCGGAAACACCATATATTTT
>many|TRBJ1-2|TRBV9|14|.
CASSVDIANYGYTF
TGTGCCAGCAGCGTAGATATCGCGAACTATGGCTACACCTTC
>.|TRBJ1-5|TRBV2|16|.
CASSYGVGSLNQPQHF
TGTGCCAGCAGTTACGGCGTGGGGAGCCTCAATCAGCCCCAGCATTTT
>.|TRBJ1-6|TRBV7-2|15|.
CASSLGLAGIVPLHF
TGTGCCAGCAGCTTAGGTCTAGCGGGGATAGTGCCCCTCCACTTT
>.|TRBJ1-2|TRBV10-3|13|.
CAIRDRSLYGYTF
TGTGCCATCAGAGACAGGTCGCTATATGGCTACACCTTC
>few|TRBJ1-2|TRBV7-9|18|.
CASSNWGAYGPKSYGYTF
TGTGCCAGCAGTAATTGGGGCGCTTACGGCCCGAAGTCCTATGGCTACACCTTC
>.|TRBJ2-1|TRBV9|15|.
CASSVGGAGHNEQFF
TGTGCCAGCAGCGTAGGAGGGGCAGGGCACAATGAGCAGTTCTTC